The text below deals with one T cell receptor beta chain. Unique molecular identifiers tagged the TCRbeta library. MiXCR, run by TCRdb on the PCR reads, gives a single entry per CDR3 protein. The sample gives 400,000 to 450,000 distinct CDR3 sequences, approximately 41% of which show up once; roughly 27% is in the top ten. This sample is drawn from a study of T-cell reconstitution after alpha-beta-depleted transplantation in children. The germline CDR1 and CDR2 sequences are DFQATT and SNEGSKA (reference sequence). The CDR3 sequence is 14 residues long. The V gene end was trimmed by 5 bases and the J gene end by 2 bases; junction bases not matched to a gene: 7.

The V and J genes are TRBV20-1 and TRBJ2-7; TRBD2 aligns across 9 bases. The sample was PBMCs, taken before TCRalphabeta/CD19-depleted stem cell transplant. The TCR originated in a girl aged 2 to 9 with aplastic anemia, due to receive a stem cell transplant. The CDR3 loop is CSAQTSGNTYEQYF. CDR3 DNA: TGCAGTGCTCAGACTAGCGGAAATACCTACGAGCAGTACTTC.